The 27 T cell receptor beta chains reported below all come from one sample, sequenced in a study of cytomegalovirus exposure and HLA in healthy donors. Assay used: immunoSEQ multiplex PCR; TCRdb lists only in-frame clones, some missing. The data hold approximately 110,000 clones, with 85% to 95% observed a single time. Sequencing was done on a sample of PBMCs. The receptors were gathered from a woman aged 18-29 years in good health and CMV-seronegative.

The gene calls are TRBV30 and TRBJ2-5; no clear D. The germline V and J ends were trimmed by 1 base and 4 bases, with 10 bases remaining between them. CDR3 length: 13 amino acids. Germline assignment: CDR1 GTSNPN and CDR2 SVGIG (reference sequence). The DNA for the CDR3 is TGTGCCTGGAGTGCCCCCGTTTCAGAGACCCAGTACTTC. Translation gives CAWSAPVSETQYF.

J is TRBJ1-6 and V is TRBV5-5; 7 bases match TRBD1. The germline V gene has CDR1 SGHKS and CDR2 YYEKEE (reference sequence). The V and J ends lost 1 base and 5 bases, in that order; junction bases with no gene match: 3. The CDR3 loop spans 15 amino acids. This CDR3 reads CASSLTGAHNSPLHF. Written as DNA, the CDR3 is TGTGCCAGCAGCTTGACAGGGGCCCATAATTCACCCCTCCACTTT.

This chain connects TRBV7-9 to TRBJ2-1; possible D gene TRBD2, 5 bases. The CDR3 is made up of 15 amino acids. Germline V gene data show CDR1 as SEHNR and CDR2 as FQNEAQ (reference sequence). V was clipped by 6 bases and J by 6 bases, with 18 bases between them. The CDR3 here is CASRTPLPGGNEQFF. Written as DNA, the CDR3 is TGTGCCAGCAGAACACCTCTCCCTGGAGGCAATGAGCAGTTCTTC.

The V gene is TRBV11-2, the J gene TRBJ2-3, with 11 bases aligning to TRBD2. The CDR3 runs 16 residues. CDR1 SGHAT and CDR2 FQNNGV come from the germline V gene. V lost 3 bases, J lost 0 bases, and 2 bases stayed unmatched. Here the CDR3 DNA reads TGTGCCAGCAGCTTTCGACTAGCGGGGAGCACAGATACGCAGTATTTT. Translation gives CASSFRLAGSTDTQYF.

The genes are TRBV7-9 and TRBJ1-1; 7 bases are a match to TRBD1. CDR3 length equals 14 residues. CDR1 is SEHNR and CDR2 is FQNEAQ in the germline V gene (reference sequence). The ends lost 4 bases at V and 10 bases at J; junction bases unmatched: 12. The CDR3 protein is CASSSTGETASAFF. The CDR3 DNA is TGTGCCAGCAGCTCCACAGGGGAAACGGCTTCAGCTTTCTTT. Looking up the rest from reference TRBV7-9 and TRBJ1-1 gives the full variable domain: DTGVSQNPRHKITKRGQNVTFRCDPISEHNRLYWYRQTLGQGPEFLTYFQNEAQLEKSRLLSDRFSAERPKGSFSTLEIQRTEQGDSAMYLCASSSTGETASAFFGQGTRLTVV.

The genes are TRBV7-3 and TRBJ2-1; 7 positions agree with TRBD2. There are 16 residues in the CDR3. V was pared by 0 bases and J by 5 bases, with 7 bases of the junction left unmatched. Germline CDR1 SGHTA, CDR2 FQGTGA. CDR3 nucleotides: TGTGCCAGCAGCTTAACAATGGCGGGGACTAACAATGAGCAGTTCTTC. It is translated as CASSLTMAGTNNEQFF.

The chain is built from TRBV5-5 and TRBJ2-2, with TRBD1 identical over 8 bases. Germline V gives CDR1 SGHKS, CDR2 YYEKEE (reference sequence). J lost 5 bases, V lost 3 bases, and 9 bases had no gene match. The CDR3 loop spans 16 amino acids. DNA for the CDR3: TGTGCCAGCAGCTCCGACAGGGGAGAGGGGACCGGGGAGCTGTTTTTT. This encodes CASSSDRGEGTGELFF.

The chain is built from TRBV6-6 and TRBJ1-1; 10 bases are a match to TRBD1. V lost 6 bases and J lost 5; bases outside the gene matches: 12. In germline, CDR1 is MNHNY, CDR2 SVGAGI (reference sequence). This CDR3 is built from 16 residues. CDR3 amino acids: CASSRDRGRWLTEAFF. CDR3 coding DNA: TGTGCCAGCAGCAGGGACAGGGGAAGGTGGTTAACTGAAGCTTTCTTT.

The chain carries TRBV2 and TRBJ2-1, with 12 bases that match TRBD2. With 2 bases clipped from V and 10 bases from J, the junction kept 6 bases outside the gene matches. Germline assignment: CDR1 SNHLY and CDR2 FYNNEI. The CDR3 has 15 amino acids. CDR3: CASSERPSGRGEQFF. DNA for the CDR3: TGTGCCAGCAGTGAAAGGCCTAGCGGGAGGGGGGAGCAGTTCTTC.

This CDR3 reads CASQRLLNTEAFF. CDR3 nucleotide sequence: TGTGCCAGCCAGAGACTGCTGAACACTGAAGCTTTCTTT. The chain has TRBV19 and TRBJ1-1; D uncertain. The CDR3 totals 13 residues. The germline V gene has CDR1 LNHDA and CDR2 SQIVND (reference sequence). Trimming pared 9 bases from V and 0 bases from J, leaving 11 bases between.

The V and J genes are TRBV6-1 and TRBJ2-7; maybe TRBD2 (5 bases). With 9 bases removed from V and 2 bases from J, the gap between germline ends came to 8 bases. Per the germline V gene, CDR1 is MNHNS and CDR2 is SASEGT. This CDR3 has 11 residues. CDR3 nucleotides: TGTGCCAGTCGGGGTACCTACGAGCAGTACTTC. This sequence encodes CASRGTYEQYF.

This chain uses TRBV28 with TRBJ2-7, with D perhaps matching TRBD2 (6 bases). Germline-derived CDR1 and CDR2 are MDHEN and SYDVKM. Trimming cost V 5 bases and J 6 bases, with 20 bases left between them. This CDR3 comprises 15 residues. CDR3 sequence reads: CASSLGGRVDGEQYF. The CDR3 nucleotides read TGTGCCAGCAGTCTAGGAGGGCGGGTAGATGGCGAGCAGTACTTC.

The chain combines TRBV5-1 with TRBJ2-7, with D tentatively TRBD1 (6 bases). The V end was cut by 5 bases, the J end by 2 bases, with 11 bases between. This CDR3 contains 13 residues. Germline values: CDR1 SGHRS, CDR2 YFSETQ. The CDR3 protein is CASSGQNTYEQYF. Here the CDR3 DNA reads TGCGCCAGCAGTGGACAGAATACCTACGAGCAGTACTTC.

The chain joins TRBV7-9 to TRBJ1-5; no reliable D call. V lost 8 bases and J 0 bases, leaving 11 bases between the germline ends. Germline V CDR1 and CDR2: SEHNR, FQNEAQ (reference sequence). The CDR3 extends over 14 amino acids. The CDR3 bases are TGTGCCAGCCAACCGGGATATAGCAATCAGCCCCAGCATTTT. Its translation: CASQPGYSNQPQHF.

V is TRBV6-5 and J is TRBJ1-2, with D perhaps matching TRBD1 (5 bases). CDR1 and CDR2 from the germline V gene are MNHEY and SVGAGI. The CDR3 spans 11 residues. Trimming left V 6 bases short and J 7 bases short, with 9 bases between. The CDR3 DNA follows: TGTGCCAGCAGGCAGGGAGGTGGCTACACCTTC. Translation gives CASRQGGGYTF.

This chain uses TRBV6-1 with TRBJ1-2; a weak D match, TRBD1 (6 bases). The V end lost 6 bases, the J end lost 4 bases, and 18 bases lay between the germline ends. The length of the CDR3 is 15 residues. Germline V gives CDR1 MNHNS, CDR2 SASEGT. The CDR3 is CASRDTDSKPYGYTF. CDR3 in DNA: TGTGCCAGCAGGGATACGGACAGTAAACCCTATGGCTACACCTTC.

The J gene is TRBJ1-4, the V gene TRBV5-1; 7 bases map to TRBD1. This CDR3 spans 15 amino acids. CDR1 is SGHRS, CDR2 YFSETQ, per germline. The V and J ends lost 0 bases and 5 bases, in that order; junction bases with no gene match: 4. DNA for the CDR3: TGCGCCAGCAGCTTGGCGACAGGGATCAATGAAAAACTGTTTTTT. This encodes CASSLATGINEKLFF. The full variable domain, with the rest looked up from reference TRBV5-1 and TRBJ1-4, is KAGVTQTPRYLIKTRGQQVTLSCSPISGHRSVSWYQQTPGQGLQFLFEYFSETQRNKGNFPGRFSGRQFSNSRSEMNVSTLELGDSALYLCASSLATGINEKLFFGSGTQLSVL.

This chain uses TRBV29-1 with TRBJ2-1, with TRBD1 identical over 9 bases. This CDR3 spans 17 amino acids. With 3 bases clipped from V and 4 bases from J, the junction kept 13 bases outside the gene matches. Germline-derived CDR1 and CDR2 are SQVTM and ANQGSEA. The CDR3 is CSVEGQAGTGFYNEQFF. The CDR3 DNA reads as TGCAGCGTTGAGGGTCAGGCCGGGACAGGGTTTTACAATGAGCAGTTCTTC.

This rearrangement joins TRBV18 to TRBJ1-3, with a tentative D call TRBD1 (6 bases). Trimming shortened V by 6 bases and J by 4 bases, and 16 bases separated the two germline ends. The CDR3 has 15 amino acids. Germline CDR1 KGHSH, CDR2 LQKENI. DNA of the CDR3: TGTGCCAGCTCGGAATCCGGGACACTCGGAAACACCATATATTTT. This sequence encodes CASSESGTLGNTIYF.

This sequence joins TRBV19 and TRBJ2-7; perhaps TRBD1 as D (5 bases). Germline CDR1 is LNHDA and CDR2 is SQIVND (reference sequence). There are 13 residues in the CDR3. Trimming pared 8 bases from V and 9 bases from J, leaving 20 bases between. This chain's CDR3 is CASGAGPVKGQYF. In nucleotides, the CDR3 is TGTGCCAGTGGTGCAGGGCCCGTGAAGGGGCAGTACTTC.

This chain connects TRBV5-4 to TRBJ1-2; maybe TRBD1 (6 bases). Trimming removed 3 bases at V and 0 bases at J, with 15 bases between. The CDR3 covers 16 residues. The germline V gene encodes CDR1 SGHNT and CDR2 YYREEE (reference sequence). CDR3 protein: CASSSARDIANYGYTF. In DNA, the CDR3 is TGTGCCAGCAGCTCTGCTAGGGACATAGCTAACTATGGCTACACCTTC.

The V gene is TRBV9, the J gene TRBJ2-1; 12 positions match TRBD2. The CDR3 is 19 residues long. J lost 3 bases, V lost 4 bases, and 14 bases had no gene match. Germline V CDR1 and CDR2: SGDLS, YYNGEE. The CDR3 loop reads CASSSKLAGGQPFYNEQFF. The CDR3 DNA is TGTGCCAGCAGCTCAAAACTAGCGGGGGGCCAACCTTTCTACAATGAGCAGTTCTTC.

Only one count was recorded for this clone. Other DNA sequences in the sample encode the same CDR3. The rearrangement links TRBV5-1 to TRBJ2-2; 9 positions agree with TRBD1. CDR1 is SGHRS, CDR2 YFSETQ, per germline. This CDR3 is 15 amino acids long. V trimming: 2 bases; J trimming: 4 bases; junction bases outside the gene matches: 3. This CDR3 is CASSFTGGGTGELFF. For the CDR3, the DNA is TGCGCCAGCAGCTTTACAGGGGGCGGCACCGGGGAGCTGTTTTTT.

CDR3 nucleotide sequence: TGTGCCAGTAGTATAGGTTGGCACGAGCAGTTCTTC. This sequence encodes CASSIGWHEQFF. The V call is TRBV19, the J call TRBJ2-1; no clear D. Germline V gene lookup returns CDR1 LNHDA and CDR2 SQIVND (reference sequence). The CDR3 has 12 residues. Trimming removed 1 base from V and 10 bases from J, with 8 bases in between.

J is TRBJ2-5 and V is TRBV11-2, with TRBD1 identical over 10 bases. The CDR3 loop spans 15 amino acids. Germline CDR1 is SGHAT and CDR2 is FQNNGV. Trimming took 1 base from V and 4 from J; bases not matched to a gene: 3. Written as DNA, the CDR3 is TGTGCCAGCAGCTTAGGACAGGGGGCGCGAGAGACCCAGTACTTC. This gives the protein CASSLGQGARETQYF.

With regard to this clone: The junction shows a germline mismatch at one end, possibly a read error. Other DNA variants within this sample encode the same CDR3. The rearrangement uses TRBV5-4 and TRBJ1-2; D remains ambiguous. The CDR3 length is 14 residues. Germline CDR1 reads SGHNT; CDR2 reads YYREEE (reference sequence). CDR3: CASSLVSVNYGYTF. The CDR3 nucleotides read TGTGCCAGCAGCTTGGTCAGCGTGAACTATGGCTACACCTTT. The whole variable domain, filled in from reference TRBV5-4 and TRBJ1-2, reads ETGVTQSPTHLIKTRGQQVTLRCSSQSGHNTVSWYQQALGQGPQFIFQYYREEENGRGNFPPRFSGLQFPNYSSELNVNALELDDSALYLCASSLVSVNYGYTFGSGTRLTVV.

The chain uses TRBV18 and TRBJ1-2; no clear D. The CDR3 has 14 amino acids. V was cut by 6 bases and J by 6 bases, with 17 bases left in between. Germline CDR1 reads KGHSH; CDR2 reads LQKENI. CDR3 protein: CASSLGLPQDGYTF. DNA for the CDR3: TGTGCCAGCTCCCTTGGACTGCCCCAGGATGGCTACACCTTC.